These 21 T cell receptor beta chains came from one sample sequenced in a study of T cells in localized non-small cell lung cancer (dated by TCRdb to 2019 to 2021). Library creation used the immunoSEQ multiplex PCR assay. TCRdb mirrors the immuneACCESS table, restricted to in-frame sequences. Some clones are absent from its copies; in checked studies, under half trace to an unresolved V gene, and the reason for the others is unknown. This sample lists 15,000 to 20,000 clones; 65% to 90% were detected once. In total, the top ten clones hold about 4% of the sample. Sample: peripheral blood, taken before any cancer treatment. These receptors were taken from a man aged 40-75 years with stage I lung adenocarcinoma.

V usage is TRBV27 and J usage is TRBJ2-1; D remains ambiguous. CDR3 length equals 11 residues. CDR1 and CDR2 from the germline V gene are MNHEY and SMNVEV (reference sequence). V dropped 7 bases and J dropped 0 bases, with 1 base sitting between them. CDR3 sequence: CASNSYNEQFF. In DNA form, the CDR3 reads TGTGCCAGCAACTCCTACAATGAGCAGTTCTTC.

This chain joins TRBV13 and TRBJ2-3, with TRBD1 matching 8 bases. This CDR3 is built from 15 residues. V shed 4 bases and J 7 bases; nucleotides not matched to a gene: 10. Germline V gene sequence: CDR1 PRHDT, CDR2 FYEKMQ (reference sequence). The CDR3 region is CASSSRDRMGNTQYF. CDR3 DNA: TGTGCCAGCAGCTCGAGGGACAGGATGGGGAATACGCAGTATTTT. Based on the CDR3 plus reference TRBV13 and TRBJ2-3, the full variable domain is AAGVIQSPRHLIKEKRETATLKCYPIPRHDTVYWYQQGPGQDPQFLISFYEKMQSDKGSIPDRFSAQQFSDYHSELNMSSLELGDSALYFCASSSRDRMGNTQYFGPGTRLTVL.

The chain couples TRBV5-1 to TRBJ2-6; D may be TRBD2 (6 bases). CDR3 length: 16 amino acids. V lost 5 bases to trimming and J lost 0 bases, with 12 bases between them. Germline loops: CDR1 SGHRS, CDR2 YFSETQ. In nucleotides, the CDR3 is TGCGCCAGCAGATGGACGGGGGACTCTGGGGCCAACGTCCTGACTTTC. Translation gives CASRWTGDSGANVLTF.

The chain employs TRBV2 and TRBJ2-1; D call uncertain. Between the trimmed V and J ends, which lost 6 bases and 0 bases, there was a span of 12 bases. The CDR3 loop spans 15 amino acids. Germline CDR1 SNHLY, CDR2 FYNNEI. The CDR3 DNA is TGTGCCAGCAGACCTTCAGCAACCTCCTACAATGAGCAGTTCTTC. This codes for CASRPSATSYNEQFF.

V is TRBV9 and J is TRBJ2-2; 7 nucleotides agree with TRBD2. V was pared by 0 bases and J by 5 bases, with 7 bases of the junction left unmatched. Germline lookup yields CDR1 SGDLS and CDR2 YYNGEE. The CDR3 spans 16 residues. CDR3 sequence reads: CASSVGGQGGTGELFF. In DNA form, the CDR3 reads TGTGCCAGCAGCGTAGGTGGGCAGGGAGGGACCGGGGAGCTGTTTTTT.

For the CDR3, the DNA is TGCAGCGTTGAAAGACAGGGGGAGTCAGATACGCAGTATTTT. This encodes CSVERQGESDTQYF. The chain employs TRBV29-1 and TRBJ2-3; TRBD1 aligns across 9 bases. The germline V gene encodes CDR1 SQVTM and CDR2 ANQGSEA. J was trimmed by 4 bases and V by 2 bases; bases with no gene match: 4. The CDR3 has 14 amino acids.

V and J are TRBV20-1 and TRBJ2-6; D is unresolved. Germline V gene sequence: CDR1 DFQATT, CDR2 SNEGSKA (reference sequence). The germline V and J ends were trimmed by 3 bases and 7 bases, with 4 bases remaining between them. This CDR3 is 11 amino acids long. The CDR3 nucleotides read TGCAGTGCTAGTGGCGCCAACGTCCTGACTTTC. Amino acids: CSASGANVLTF.

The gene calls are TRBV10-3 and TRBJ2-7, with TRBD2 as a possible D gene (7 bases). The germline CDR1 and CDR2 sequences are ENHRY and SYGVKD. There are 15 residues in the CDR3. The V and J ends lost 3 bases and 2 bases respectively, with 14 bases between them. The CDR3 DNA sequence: TGTGCCATCAGTGATACAGGGAGCGGGGCCTACGAGCAGTACTTC. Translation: CAISDTGSGAYEQYF.

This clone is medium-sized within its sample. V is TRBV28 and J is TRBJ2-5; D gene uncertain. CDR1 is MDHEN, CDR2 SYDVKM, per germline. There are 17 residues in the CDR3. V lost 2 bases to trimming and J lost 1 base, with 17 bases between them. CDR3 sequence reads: CASSLSRANSFQETQYF. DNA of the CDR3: TGTGCCAGCAGTTTAAGTAGAGCCAATTCGTTCCAAGAGACCCAGTACTTC.

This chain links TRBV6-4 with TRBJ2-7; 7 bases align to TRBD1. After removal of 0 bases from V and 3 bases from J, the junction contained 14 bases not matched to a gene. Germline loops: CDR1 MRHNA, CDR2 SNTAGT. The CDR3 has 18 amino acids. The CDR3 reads CASSDSRGDRESYYEQYF. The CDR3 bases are TGTGCCAGCAGTGACTCGAGAGGTGACAGGGAAAGTTACTACGAGCAGTACTTC.

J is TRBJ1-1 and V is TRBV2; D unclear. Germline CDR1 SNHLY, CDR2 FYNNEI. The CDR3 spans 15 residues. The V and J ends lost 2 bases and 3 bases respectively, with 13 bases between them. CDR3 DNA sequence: TGTGCCAGCAGTGAATTAGTCCTCCTGGACACTGAAGCTTTCTTT. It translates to CASSELVLLDTEAFF.

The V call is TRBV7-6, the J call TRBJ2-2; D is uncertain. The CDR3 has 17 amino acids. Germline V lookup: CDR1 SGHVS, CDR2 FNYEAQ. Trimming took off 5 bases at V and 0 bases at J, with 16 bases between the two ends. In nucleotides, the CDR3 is TGTGCCAGCAGCGCCAGTACGGGCGTCGCGAACACCGGGGAGCTGTTTTTT. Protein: CASSASTGVANTGELFF. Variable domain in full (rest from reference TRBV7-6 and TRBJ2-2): GAGVSQSPRYKVTKRGQDVALRCDPISGHVSLYWYRQALGQGPEFLTYFNYEAQQDKSGLPNDRFSAERPEGSISTLTIQRTEQRDSAMYRCASSASTGVANTGELFFGEGSRLTVL.

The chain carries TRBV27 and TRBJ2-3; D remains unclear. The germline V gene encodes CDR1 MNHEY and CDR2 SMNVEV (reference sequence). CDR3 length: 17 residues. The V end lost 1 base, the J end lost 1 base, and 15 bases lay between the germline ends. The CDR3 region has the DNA TGTGCCAGCAGTTTATTATCATTGGGTTTGGGCACAGATACGCAGTATTTT. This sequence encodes CASSLLSLGLGTDTQYF.

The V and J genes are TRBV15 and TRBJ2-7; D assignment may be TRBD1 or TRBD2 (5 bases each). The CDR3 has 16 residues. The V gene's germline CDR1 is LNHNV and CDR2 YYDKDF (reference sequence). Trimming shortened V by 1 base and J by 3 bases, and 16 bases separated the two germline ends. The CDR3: CATSRGRQGGLYEQYF. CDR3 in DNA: TGTGCCACCAGCAGAGGCAGGCAGGGTGGACTCTACGAGCAGTACTTC.

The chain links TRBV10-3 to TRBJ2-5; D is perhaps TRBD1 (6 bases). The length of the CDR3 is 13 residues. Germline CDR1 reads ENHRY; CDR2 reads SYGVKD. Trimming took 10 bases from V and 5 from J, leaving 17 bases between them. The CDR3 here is CATSGTTGETQYF. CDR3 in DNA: TGTGCCACCTCCGGGACAACCGGGGAGACCCAGTACTTC.

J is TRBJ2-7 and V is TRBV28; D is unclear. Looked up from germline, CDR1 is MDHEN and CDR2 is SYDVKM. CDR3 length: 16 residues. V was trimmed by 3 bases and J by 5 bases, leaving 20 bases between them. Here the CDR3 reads CASSFPSGQASHEQYF. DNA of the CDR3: TGTGCCAGCAGTTTTCCATCGGGCCAAGCAAGCCACGAGCAGTACTTC.

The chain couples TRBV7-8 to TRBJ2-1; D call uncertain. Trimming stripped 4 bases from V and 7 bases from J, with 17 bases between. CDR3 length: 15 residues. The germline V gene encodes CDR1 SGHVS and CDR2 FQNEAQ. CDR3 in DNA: TGTGCCAGCAGCTCACGTAGTGAGGTAATTAATGAGCAGTTCTTC. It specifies CASSSRSEVINEQFF. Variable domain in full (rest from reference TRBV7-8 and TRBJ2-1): GAGVSQSPRYKVAKRGQDVALRCDPISGHVSLFWYQQALGQGPEFLTYFQNEAQLDKSGLPSDRFFAERPEGSVSTLKIQRTQQEDSAVYLCASSSRSEVINEQFFGPGTRLTVL.

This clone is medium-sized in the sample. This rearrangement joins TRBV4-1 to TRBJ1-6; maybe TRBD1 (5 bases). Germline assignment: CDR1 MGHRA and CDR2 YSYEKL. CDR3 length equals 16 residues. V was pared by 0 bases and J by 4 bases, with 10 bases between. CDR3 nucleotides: TGCGCCAGCAGCCAAGAGCCAGGGTCTTATAATTCACCCCTCCACTTT. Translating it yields CASSQEPGSYNSPLHF.

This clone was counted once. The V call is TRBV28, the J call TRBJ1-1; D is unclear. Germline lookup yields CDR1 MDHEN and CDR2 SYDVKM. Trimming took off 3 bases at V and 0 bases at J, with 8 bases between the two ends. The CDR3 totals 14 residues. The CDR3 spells CASSLTSMNTEAFF. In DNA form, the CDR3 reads TGTGCCAGCAGTTTGACGAGCATGAACACTGAAGCTTTCTTT.

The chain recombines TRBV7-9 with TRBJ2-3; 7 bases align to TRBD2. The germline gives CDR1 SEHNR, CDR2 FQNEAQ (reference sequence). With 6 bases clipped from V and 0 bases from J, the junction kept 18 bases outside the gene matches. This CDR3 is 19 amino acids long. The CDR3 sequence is CASSSRVAGEGRSTDTQYF. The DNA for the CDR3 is TGTGCCAGCAGTTCTAGGGTGGCGGGGGAGGGTAGAAGCACAGATACGCAGTATTTT.

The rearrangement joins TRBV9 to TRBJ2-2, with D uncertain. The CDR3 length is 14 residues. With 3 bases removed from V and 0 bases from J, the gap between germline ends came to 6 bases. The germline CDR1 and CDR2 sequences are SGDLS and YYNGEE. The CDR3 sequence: CASSGRPNTGELFF. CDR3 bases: TGTGCCAGCAGCGGACGGCCGAACACCGGGGAGCTGTTTTTT.